This is a list of T cell receptor beta chains from one sample in a study of tumor and adjacent non-tumor tissue in lung cancer. MiXCR, applied by TCRdb to the multiplex PCR reads, yields one record per CDR3 protein. In the table there are 65,000 to 95,000 distinct CDR3 sequences, about two thirds of which are singletons. The sample was lung tumor tissue. These receptor sequences come from a woman aged 70-85 years with non-small cell lung cancer. The CDR3 runs from the conserved cysteine through the conserved F or W. The D gene is left open where the match is weak. Size is stated for part of the rows, as once, few or many counts, or as a class when the clone is expanded.

j_gene | abundance | d_gene | v_gene | CDR3aa | CDR3nt
TRBJ2-7 | NA | NA | TRBV4-1 | CASSPRHDACEQYF | TGCGCCAGCAGCCCCCGGCACGATGCCTGCGAGCAGTACTTC
TRBJ1-2 | NA | TRBD1 | TRBV29-1 | CSARGQSDGYTF | TGCAGCGCCCGGGGACAGAGTGATGGCTACACCTTC
TRBJ1-2 | many | NA | TRBV30 | CAWSVTANYGYTF | TGTGCCTGGAGTGTAACTGCTAACTATGGCTACACCTTC
TRBJ2-7 | medium-sized | NA | TRBV11-1 | CASSLEADSYEQYF | TGTGCCAGCAGCTTAGAGGCAGACAGCTACGAGCAGTACTTC
TRBJ2-1 | NA | NA | TRBV12-3/TRBV12-4 | CASRYSENNEQFF | TGTGCCAGCAGGTACTCAGAGAACAATGAGCAGTTCTTC
TRBJ1-2 | NA | TRBD1 | TRBV12-3/TRBV12-4 | CARSSPQTGDYYGYTF | TGTGCCAGGAGTTCCCCTCAGACAGGGGATTACTATGGCTACACCTTC
TRBJ1-4 | NA | TRBD1 | TRBV6-5 | CASSGTVANEKLLF | TGTGCCAGCAGTGGGACAGTGGCTAATGAAAAACTGCTTTTT
TRBJ2-5 | NA | TRBD1 | TRBV24-1 | CSTSGYRQGQETQYF | TGTTCCACCAGTGGCTACCGACAGGGCCAAGAAACCCAGTACTTC
TRBJ2-2 | NA | NA | TRBV6-6 | CASRPSGWGQADGELFF | TGTGCCAGCAGACCTAGCGGATGGGGACAGGCTGACGGGGAGCTGTTTTTT
TRBJ2-7 | once | NA | TRBV6-2/TRBV6-3 | CASSPPGPYEQYF | TGTGCCAGCAGTCCCCCAGGTCCTTACGAGCAGTACTTC
TRBJ2-1 | many | TRBD2 | TRBV6-5 | CASSYLAGGPAYNEQFF | TGTGCCAGCAGTTACTTAGCGGGGGGCCCAGCGTACAATGAGCAGTTCTTC
TRBJ2-3 | NA | NA | TRBV10-2 | CASSEPRTRSSTDMQYF | TGCGCCAGCAGTGAGCCTCGAACCCGTTCTAGCACGGATATGCAGTATTTT
TRBJ2-2 | NA | NA | TRBV30 | CAWRGEVTGELFF | TGTGCCTGGAGAGGGGAAGTCACCGGGGAGCTGTTTTTT
TRBJ1-1 | NA | NA | TRBV10-2 | CASSEWSTQNTEAFF | TGCGCCAGCAGTGAGTGGAGCACACAGAACACTGAAGCCTTCTTT
TRBJ2-5 | NA | NA | TRBV4-1 | CASSQDRTIGGEETQYF | TGCGCCAGCAGCCAAGATAGGACTATCGGGGGAGAAGAGACCCAGTATTTC
TRBJ2-5 | many | TRBD2 | TRBV13 | CASSPRQAGSGETQYF | TGTGCCAGCAGCCCGCGACAAGCGGGGTCGGGGGAGACCCAGTACTTC
TRBJ1-1 | many | NA | TRBV6-1 | CASSVLGRDTEAFF | TGTGCCAGCAGTGTTCTCGGACGGGACACTGAAGCTTTCTTT
TRBJ2-2 | NA | TRBD2 | TRBV6-2/TRBV6-3 | CASSDTGGQEGELFF | TGTGCTAGCAGTGACACGGGGGGTCAGGAGGGGGAGCTGTTTTTT
TRBJ2-7 | NA | TRBD2 | TRBV14 | CAISQIEAGGPPYEQYF | TGTGCCATCAGCCAAATCGAAGCGGGAGGCCCGCCCTACGAGCAATACTTC
TRBJ2-3 | few | NA | TRBV7-9 | CASSFGLGAVTDTQYF | TGTGCCAGCAGCTTTGGATTGGGGGCGGTCACAGATACGCAGTATTTT
TRBJ2-2 | once | NA | TRBV28 | CASKGRKFTGELFF | TGTGCCAGCAAGGGTAGGAAATTCACCGGGGAGCTGTTTTTT
TRBJ1-2 | NA | NA | TRBV4-2 | CASRQDREAVAELHGYTF | TGTGCCAGCAGACAAGATAGGGAAGCCGTAGCTGAGCTTCATGGCTACACCTTC
TRBJ1-1 | medium-sized | NA | TRBV6-6 | CASSYSRSGRGTEAFF | TGTGCCAGCAGTTACTCGAGGTCGGGACGTGGCACTGAAGCTTTCTTT
TRBJ2-3 | NA | NA | TRBV20-1 | CSASPTDKQYF | TGCAGTGCTAGCCCGACGGATAAGCAGTATTTT
TRBJ1-5 | NA | TRBD1 | TRBV6-6 | CASSPGTDYSNHPQHF | TGTGCCAGCAGTCCTGGGACAGATTATAGCAATCACCCCCAGCACTTT
TRBJ2-5 | NA | NA | TRBV6-2/TRBV6-3 | CASSYSKGVQHF | TGTGCCAGCAGTTACTCCAAGGGTGTCCAGCACTTC
TRBJ2-2 | NA | TRBD1 | TRBV6-5 | CTSRLTGTGYTGELFF | TGTACCAGCAGACTCACCGGGACAGGGTACACCGGGGAACTGTTTTTT
TRBJ2-1 | NA | NA | TRBV9 | CASSPRIDNEQFF | TGTGCCAGCAGCCCCAGAATCGACAATGAGCAGTTCTTC
TRBJ2-7 | NA | TRBD1 | TRBV28 | CASSSGQTWGLYEQYF | TGTGCCAGCAGTTCGGGACAGACCTGGGGTCTCTACGAACAGTACTTC
TRBJ2-3 | NA | TRBD1 | TRBV12-3/TRBV12-4 | CAIRTGGTDTQYF | TGTGCCATCAGGACAGGGGGCACAGATACGCAGTACTTT
TRBJ2-1 | NA | NA | TRBV6-5 | CAISYSNTGGQFF | TGTGCCATTAGTTACTCGAACACCGGCGGGCAGTTCTTC
TRBJ1-1 | NA | NA | TRBV6-5 | CANGRQRTEAIF | TGTGCCAACGGCCGACAGAGAACTGAAGCTATCTTT
TRBJ2-7 | NA | TRBD2 | TRBV6-5 | CVSRESGTNGEGREQYF | TGTGTCAGCAGAGAGTCCGGGACTAACGGGGAAGGGAGAGAGCAGTACTTC
TRBJ1-1 | NA | TRBD1 | TRBV19 | CGSSSQTGRFTEAFF | TGTGGCAGTAGTAGCCAGACAGGGCGGTTCACTGAAGCTTTCTTT
TRBJ2-4 | NA | NA | TRBV7-8 | CASSLFKGIAKNIQYF | TGTGCCAGCAGCTTATTCAAGGGTATAGCCAAAAACATTCAGTACTTC
TRBJ1-2 | many | NA | TRBV6-4 | CASSAFGGREFGGYTF | TGTGCCAGCAGTGCCTTCGGGGGGCGCGAGTTTGGTGGCTACACCTTC
TRBJ2-1 | NA | NA | TRBV12-5 | CASGLGRTGCGQNEQFF | TGTGCTAGTGGTTTGGGTCGAACAGGGTGCGGCCAGAATGAGCAGTTCTTC
TRBJ1-1 | NA | NA | TRBV6-5 | CASSYQGTGALRSESFF | TGTGCCAGCAGTTACCAAGGGACGGGGGCCCTTAGGTCTGAATCTTTCTTT
TRBJ1-1 | NA | NA | TRBV4-1 | CASSRAIGGAMNAEAFF | TGCGCCAGCAGCCGAGCGATCGGGGGAGCGATGAACGCTGAAGCTTTCTTT
TRBJ1-2 | few | NA | TRBV18 | CASSPPSPSGYGYTF | TGTGCCAGCTCACCACCAAGCCCCTCGGGCTATGGCTACACCTTC
TRBJ2-7 | NA | TRBD2 | TRBV20-1 | CSVPASGSIAYEQYF | TGCAGTGTACCAGCTAGCGGGAGTATAGCCTACGAGCAGTACTTC
TRBJ1-1 | NA | TRBD1 | TRBV7-3 | CGSSWDRGSTEAFF | TGTGGCAGCAGCTGGGACAGGGGATCCACTGAAGCTTTCTTT
TRBJ1-5 | NA | NA | TRBV5-4 | CASGLMGGQPQQF | TGTGCCAGCGGCTTGATGGGGGGTCAGCCCCAGCAATTT
TRBJ2-7 | many | TRBD1 | TRBV20-1 | CSARVRGQGDSYEQYF | TGCAGTGCTAGAGTTAGGGGACAGGGGGATTCTTACGAGCAGTACTTC
TRBJ2-2 | NA | NA | TRBV30 | CAWSGGTSTEELFF | TGTGCCTGGAGTGGGGGGACCAGCACCGAGGAGCTTTTTTTT
TRBJ2-7 | many | TRBD2 | TRBV6-2/TRBV6-3 | CASSYPVVAGGPRYEQYF | TGTGCCAGCAGTTACCCTGTGGTAGCGGGAGGGCCTCGGTACGAGCAGTACTTC
TRBJ1-1 | medium-sized | NA | TRBV29-1 | CSVSRDLNTEAFF | TGCAGCGTTAGTAGGGACCTGAACACTGAAGCTTTCTTT
TRBJ2-4 | NA | NA | TRBV10-3 | CAISDRLGPLVAKNVHYF | TGTGCCATCAGTGACCGATTAGGGCCTCTGGTAGCCAAAAACGTTCACTACTTC
TRBJ2-1 | once | NA | TRBV12-3/TRBV12-4 | CASSPRHGNERFF | TGTGCAAGCAGTCCAAGACATGGCAATGAGCGGTTCTTC
TRBJ1-3 | NA | NA | TRBV4-1 | CASNLTENRVLGGNTIYF | TGCGCCAGCAACCTTACGGAGAACAGGGTTCTAGGTGGAAACACCATATATTTT
TRBJ2-5 | NA | NA | TRBV6-5 | CASCSTRGPLGESQYF | TGTGCCAGCTGTTCGACCCGGGGCCCCCTCGGGGAGTCCCAGTACTTC